Presented here are 21 T cell receptor beta chains from one specimen sequenced in a study of CXCR4 blockade with PD-1 therapy in pancreatic cancer. Repertoires were generated with immunoSEQ multiplex PCR, while TCRdb's copy carries only in-frame clones and drops some. The sample shows some 6,200 clones, 35% of them seen only once. The sample was tumor tissue. These receptors were obtained from a human donor with pancreatic ductal adenocarcinoma.

The table lists this clone with many counts. A read error may account for a junction end that differs from germline. V usage is TRBV11-3 and J usage is TRBJ2-1; TRBD2 aligns across 10 bases. Germline loops: CDR1 SGHNT, CDR2 YENEEA. The CDR3 loop spans 16 amino acids. CDR3 in amino acids: CASSVESGRAFYEQFF. The CDR3 DNA reads as TGTGCCAGCAGCGTAGAGAGCGGGAGGGCCTTTTATGAGCAGTTCTTC.

The chain employs TRBV28 and TRBJ2-7; TRBD1 or TRBD2 may be the D gene (6 bases each). V was trimmed by 8 bases and J by 4 bases, leaving 12 bases between them. The germline CDR1 and CDR2 sequences are MDHEN and SYDVKM. The CDR3 is 12 residues long. CDR3 DNA sequence: TGTGCCAGCGGACTAACAGGGTACGAGCAGTACTTC. It specifies CASGLTGYEQYF.

The chain carries TRBV6-8 and TRBJ2-3; possibly TRBD2 for D (7 bases). In germline, CDR1 is MNHGY, CDR2 SAAAGT. Trimming took off 7 bases at V and 8 bases at J, with 16 bases between the two ends. The length of the CDR3 is 13 residues. The CDR3 nucleotides read TGTGCCAGCACCAAAGGGAGGGGGGGTACGCAGTATTTT. Protein: CASTKGRGGTQYF.

The table lists this clone with a count of one. The gene calls are TRBV19 and TRBJ1-2; 9 bases align to TRBD1. V was clipped by 5 bases and J by 7 bases; unmatched bases: 11. This CDR3 is 15 amino acids long. Germline V gene data show CDR1 as LNHDA and CDR2 as SQIVND (reference sequence). The CDR3, as DNA: TGTGCCAGTAGTCCCCAGGGGGACAGGGTCGCTGGCTACACCTTC. Translating it yields CASSPQGDRVAGYTF.

J is TRBJ1-3 and V is TRBV28, with D possibly being TRBD1 (5 bases). This CDR3 region has 16 residues. CDR1 MDHEN and CDR2 SYDVKM come from the germline V gene. V was pared by 5 bases and J by 6 bases, with 20 bases between. The CDR3 here is CASSRPLTGVENTIYF. CDR3 bases: TGTGCCAGCAGTCGCCCTTTGACGGGGGTTGAAAACACCATATATTTT.

The chain recombines TRBV28 with TRBJ1-4, with 10 bases matching TRBD1. The V segment lost 4 bases and the J segment 8 bases; nucleotides outside the gene matches: 4. Germline V lookup: CDR1 MDHEN, CDR2 SYDVKM. This CDR3 comprises 14 residues. The CDR3: CASSSGTGVEKLFF. CDR3 DNA sequence: TGTGCCAGCAGTTCCGGGACAGGGGTGGAAAAACTGTTTTTT. Supplemented by reference TRBV28 and TRBJ1-4, the full variable domain reads DVKVTQSSRYLVKRTGEKVFLECVQDMDHENMFWYRQDPGLGLRLIYFSYDVKMKEKGDIPEGYSVSREKKERFSLILESASTNQTSMYLCASSSGTGVEKLFFGSGTQLSVL.

This chain joins TRBV15 and TRBJ2-4; no clear D gene. This CDR3 spans 15 amino acids. Deletions cut 5 bases from V and 5 bases from J, with 16 bases between. The germline gives CDR1 LNHNV, CDR2 YYDKDF (reference sequence). CDR3 amino acids: CATSSPPTGENIQYF. Here the CDR3 DNA reads TGTGCCACCAGCTCCCCCCCGACGGGCGAAAACATTCAGTACTTC. The full variable domain, in which reference TRBV15 and TRBJ2-4 provide the parts outside the CDR3, is DAMVIQNPRYQVTQFGKPVTLSCSQTLNHNVMYWYQQKSSQAPKLLFHYYDKDFNNEADTPDNFQSRRPNTSFCFLDIRSPGLGDTAMYLCATSSPPTGENIQYFGAGTRLSVL.

The CDR3 loop is CSVPRAGGGNYGYTF. The CDR3 DNA follows: TGCAGCGTTCCCCGGGCAGGGGGCGGAAACTATGGCTACACCTTC. The chain links TRBV29-1 to TRBJ1-2, with 8 bases matching TRBD1. With V trimmed by 5 bases and J by 2 bases, 10 bases remained unmatched. Germline V gene data show CDR1 as SQVTM and CDR2 as ANQGSEA. The CDR3 spans 15 residues.

V gene TRBV4-1 combines with J gene TRBJ2-7, with no clear D. The CDR3 spans 13 residues. CDR1 is MGHRA and CDR2 is YSYEKL in the germline V gene. Trimming cost V 0 bases and J 1 base, with 4 bases left between them. The CDR3 DNA reads TGCGCCAGCAGCCAAGAGCTTTCCTACGAGCAGTACTTC. It translates to CASSQELSYEQYF.

CDR3 bases: TGTGCCAGCAGTGTAGGGAACCTGATCTCCTACAATGAGCAGTTCTTC. As protein: CASSVGNLISYNEQFF. The chain joins TRBV28 to TRBJ2-1, with D unclear. The CDR3 extends over 16 amino acids. The germline V and J ends were trimmed by 5 bases and 0 bases, with 14 bases remaining between them. Germline V lookup: CDR1 MDHEN, CDR2 SYDVKM.

The chain couples TRBV18 to TRBJ2-7, with D possibly being TRBD2 (5 bases). CDR3 length equals 15 residues. Germline CDR1 is KGHSH and CDR2 is LQKENI. Trimming shortened V by 0 bases and J by 2 bases, and 11 bases separated the two germline ends. CDR3 coding DNA: TGTGCCAGCTCACCACCGGGCCGAGGGACCTACGAGCAGTACTTC. This translates into CASSPPGRGTYEQYF. The entire variable domain, with the rest obtained from reference TRBV18 and TRBJ2-7, is as follows: NAGVMQNPRHLVRRRGQEARLRCSPMKGHSHVYWYRQLPEEGLKFMVYLQKENIIDESGMPKERFSAEFPKEGPSILRIQQVVRGDSAAYFCASSPPGRGTYEQYFGPGTRLTVT.

The rearrangement links TRBV9 to TRBJ1-1; no clear D gene. The CDR3 extends over 12 amino acids. Trimming removed 5 bases at V and 7 bases at J, with 12 bases between. Germline CDR1 is SGDLS and CDR2 is YYNGEE. CDR3 in amino acids: CASSELVDEAFF. The CDR3 bases are TGTGCCAGCAGTGAACTTGTGGATGAAGCTTTCTTT.

This clone was counted many times. The chain uses TRBV11-3 and TRBJ2-5; TRBD2 agrees at 14 bases. This CDR3 contains 17 residues. The junction had 7 bases not matched to a gene; V was cut back by 3 bases and J by 4 bases. In germline, CDR1 is SGHNT, CDR2 YENEEA. CDR3 nucleotide sequence: TGTGCCAGCAGCTTCACGGGGACTAGCGGGAGTGGAGAGACCCAGTACTTC. Its translation: CASSFTGTSGSGETQYF.

This clone was seen repeatedly, ten times or more. This sequence joins TRBV9 and TRBJ1-1, with TRBD1 matching 7 bases. The CDR3 is made up of 13 amino acids. V lost 4 bases to trimming and J lost 6 bases; unmatched junction nucleotides: 6. Germline CDR1 SGDLS, CDR2 YYNGEE. CDR3: CASSRQGVAEAFF. In nucleotides, the CDR3 is TGTGCCAGCAGCAGACAGGGTGTCGCTGAAGCTTTCTTT.

V and J are TRBV28 and TRBJ2-7, with D possibly TRBD1 on 5 matching bases. Trimming pared 3 bases from V and 2 bases from J, leaving 11 bases between. Germline CDR1 and CDR2: MDHEN and SYDVKM. This CDR3 has 14 residues. The CDR3 loop is CASSFPRTPYEQYF. CDR3 nucleotide sequence: TGTGCCAGCAGTTTTCCCCGGACACCCTACGAGCAGTACTTC.

This chain uses TRBV29-1 with TRBJ2-5; D perhaps matches TRBD2 (5 bases). Germline V gene lookup returns CDR1 SQVTM and CDR2 ANQGSEA. Trimming took 7 bases from V and 5 from J, leaving 20 bases between them. CDR3 length: 14 amino acids. CDR3 protein: CSASKDSAGETQYF. Written as DNA, the CDR3 is TGCAGCGCCTCGAAGGACTCTGCCGGGGAGACCCAGTACTTC.

This clone rates as medium-sized. The V gene is TRBV11-3, the J gene TRBJ1-2; no clear D. The CDR3 extends over 16 amino acids. Trimming removed 1 base from V and 5 bases from J, with 17 bases in between. Germline CDR1 is SGHNT and CDR2 is YENEEA. The CDR3 region has the DNA TGTGCCAGCAGCTTAGGTTCTGGGAGCTCTCGGTATGGCTACACCTTC. Protein product: CASSLGSGSSRYGYTF.

This clone came up a few times. DNA for the CDR3: TGTGCCAGCAGTTTATCCCAAGAGACCCAGTACTTC. Protein: CASSLSQETQYF. This chain joins TRBV28 and TRBJ2-5, with D uncertain. The CDR3 contains 12 residues. Trimming cost V 1 base and J 1 base, with 1 base left between them. Per the germline V gene, CDR1 is MDHEN and CDR2 is SYDVKM.

At least ten counts were recorded for this clone. The chain uses TRBV11-3 and TRBJ1-2; maybe TRBD1 (6 bases). Looked up from germline, CDR1 is SGHNT and CDR2 is YENEEA. The V and J ends lost 5 bases and 5 bases respectively, with 21 bases between them. The CDR3 runs 16 residues. DNA for the CDR3: TGTGCCAGCAGCCCTAACTCCAACAGGGTTGGATATGGCTACACCTTC. Amino acid sequence: CASSPNSNRVGYGYTF. The full variable domain, rest sourced from reference TRBV11-3 and TRBJ1-2, is EAGVVQSPRYKIIEKKQPVAFWCNPISGHNTLYWYLQNLGQGPELLIRYENEEAVDDSQLPKDRFSAERLKGVDSTLKIQPAELGDSAVYLCASSPNSNRVGYGYTFGSGTRLTVV.

This clone appeared a few times. The V call is TRBV29-1, the J call TRBJ2-7, with a possible D match to TRBD2 (6 bases). Per germline, CDR1 SQVTM and CDR2 ANQGSEA. CDR3 length: 14 amino acids. The V and J ends lost 4 bases and 2 bases respectively, with 15 bases between them. Here the CDR3 reads CSVVAWDWPYEQYF. CDR3 nucleotide sequence: TGCAGCGTTGTGGCGTGGGACTGGCCCTACGAGCAGTACTTC.

This clone is classed as large (0.1 to 1%). The J gene is TRBJ2-7, the V gene TRBV4-1; 7 nucleotides align to TRBD2. V was clipped by 4 bases and J by 2 bases; unmatched bases: 14. CDR3 length equals 17 residues. Germline CDR1 is MGHRA and CDR2 is YSYEKL. The CDR3 DNA reads TGCGCCAGCAGCCCGAGTAGTTCGGGCGGGAGTCCCTACGAGCAGTACTTC. Translated, it gives CASSPSSSGGSPYEQYF.